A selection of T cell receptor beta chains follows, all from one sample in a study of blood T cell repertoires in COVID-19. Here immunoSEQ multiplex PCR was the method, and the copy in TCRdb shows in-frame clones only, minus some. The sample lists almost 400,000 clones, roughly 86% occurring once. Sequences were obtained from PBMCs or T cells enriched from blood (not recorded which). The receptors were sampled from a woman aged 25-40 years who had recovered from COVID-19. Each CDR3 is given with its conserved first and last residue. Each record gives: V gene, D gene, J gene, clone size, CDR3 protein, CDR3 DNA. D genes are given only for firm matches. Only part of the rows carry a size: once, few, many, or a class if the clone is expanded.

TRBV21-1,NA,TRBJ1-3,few,CASSKGGPSSGNTIYF,TGTGCCAGCAGCAAAGGGGGGCCAAGCTCTGGAAACACCATATATTTT
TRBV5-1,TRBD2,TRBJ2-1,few,CASSHYSSGTLWEQFF,TGCGCCAGCAGCCACTACTCTAGCGGGACGTTATGGGAGCAGTTCTTC
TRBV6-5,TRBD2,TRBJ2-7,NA,CASSTSVSAHYEQYF,TGTGCCAGCAGCACTAGCGTGTCGGCCCACTACGAGCAGTACTTC
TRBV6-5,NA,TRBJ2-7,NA,CASLAGTYEQYF,TGTGCCAGTTTGGCAGGGACCTACGAGCAGTACTTC
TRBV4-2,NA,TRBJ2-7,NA,CASSPYYPPGLAGGEQYF,TGTGCCAGCAGCCCTTACTATCCTCCGGGACTCGCGGGCGGCGAGCAGTACTTC
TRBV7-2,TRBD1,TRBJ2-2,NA,CASSLRQGLNTGELFF,TGTGCCAGCAGCCTGAGACAGGGCCTGAACACCGGGGAGCTGTTTTTT
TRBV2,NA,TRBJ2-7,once,CASSDMPGFSEQYF,TGTGCCAGCAGTGATATGCCAGGGTTCTCCGAGCAGTACTTC
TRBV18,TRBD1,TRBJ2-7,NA,CASSPQQGADEQYF,TGTGCCAGCTCACCACAACAGGGGGCGGACGAGCAGTACTTC
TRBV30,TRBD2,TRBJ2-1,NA,CAWRRTSGRSGEQFF,TGTGCCTGGAGGCGGACTAGCGGGAGAAGTGGTGAGCAGTTCTTC
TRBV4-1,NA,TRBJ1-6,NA,CASSQERRLSSYNSPLHF,TGCGCCAGCAGCCAAGAGCGTCGGTTGAGCTCCTATAATTCACCCCTCCACTTT
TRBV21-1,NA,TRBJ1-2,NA,CASSKVQRVGYTF,TGTGCCAGCAGCAAAGTGCAGCGGGTTGGCTACACCTTC
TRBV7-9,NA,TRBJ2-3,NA,CASSSTSLSTDTQYF,TGTGCCAGCAGCAGTACTAGCTTAAGCACAGATACGCAGTATTTT
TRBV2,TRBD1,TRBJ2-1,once,CASRDRGSAYNEQFF,TGTGCCAGCAGAGACAGGGGTTCGGCCTACAATGAGCAGTTCTTC
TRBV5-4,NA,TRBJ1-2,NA,CASSLERGGLYGYTF,TGTGCCAGCAGCTTGGAGCGGGGGGGCCTCTATGGCTACACCTTC
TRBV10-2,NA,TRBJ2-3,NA,CASSPGRPRSTDTQYF,TGCGCCAGCAGCCCGGGAAGGCCCAGAAGCACAGATACGCAGTATTTT
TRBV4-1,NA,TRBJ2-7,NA,CASSQAWNSGEQYF,TGCGCCAGCAGCCAAGCGTGGAACAGCGGCGAGCAGTACTTC
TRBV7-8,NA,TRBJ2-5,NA,CASSLVLETQYF,TGTGCCAGCAGCTTAGTACTGGAGACCCAGTACTTC
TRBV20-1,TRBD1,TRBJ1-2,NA,CSASPPTGERGYTF,TGCAGTGCTAGTCCCCCGACAGGGGAGAGGGGCTACACCTTC
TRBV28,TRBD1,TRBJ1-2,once,CASSLLRTGNYGYTF,TGTGCCAGCAGTTTATTACGGACAGGGAACTATGGCTACACCTTC
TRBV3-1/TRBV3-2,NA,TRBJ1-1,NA,CASTSSRGGNTEAFF,TGTGCCAGCACATCAAGCCGAGGGGGGAACACTGAAGCTTTCTTT
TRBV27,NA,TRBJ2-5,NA,CASSSGKTQYF,TGTGCCAGCAGTTCGGGAAAGACCCAGTACTTC
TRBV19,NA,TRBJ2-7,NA,CASSRGYSYEQYF,TGTGCCAGTTCCAGGGGTTACTCCTACGAGCAGTACTTC
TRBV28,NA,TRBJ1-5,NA,CASSLKGARQPQHF,TGTGCCAGCAGTTTAAAAGGGGCCAGGCAGCCCCAGCATTTT
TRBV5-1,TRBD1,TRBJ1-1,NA,CASRGQGAHTEAFF,TGCGCCAGCAGGGGACAGGGGGCGCACACTGAAGCTTTCTTT
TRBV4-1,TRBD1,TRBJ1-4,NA,CASSPEQGAGREKLFF,TGCGCCAGCAGCCCTGAACAGGGGGCTGGTAGGGAAAAACTGTTTTTT
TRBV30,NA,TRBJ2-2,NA,CAWTGTSTGELFF,TGTGCCTGGACGGGAACTTCCACCGGGGAGCTGTTTTTT
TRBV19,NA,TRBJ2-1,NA,CASSIVVAGNEQFF,TGTGCCAGTAGTATAGTCGTTGCGGGCAATGAGCAGTTCTTC
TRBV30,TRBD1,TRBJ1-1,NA,CAWNRGLNTEAFF,TGTGCCTGGAACAGGGGGCTGAACACTGAAGCTTTCTTT
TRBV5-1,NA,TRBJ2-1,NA,CASSFLADPGSGQFF,TGCGCCAGCAGCTTTTTAGCGGACCCTGGTTCCGGGCAGTTCTTC
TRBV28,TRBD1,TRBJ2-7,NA,CASSFTGAPRYEQYF,TGTGCCAGCAGTTTTACAGGGGCCCCTCGGTACGAGCAGTACTTC
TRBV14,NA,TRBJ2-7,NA,CASSQEAGAYEQYF,TGTGCCAGCAGCCAAGAGGCAGGGGCTTACGAGCAGTACTTC
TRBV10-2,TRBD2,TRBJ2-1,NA,CASSDTGLAGGAEQFF,TGCGCCAGCAGTGACACGGGACTAGCGGGAGGAGCTGAGCAGTTCTTC
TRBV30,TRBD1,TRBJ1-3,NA,CAWSGDRVSGNTIYF,TGTGCCTGGAGTGGGGACAGGGTCTCTGGAAACACCATATATTTT
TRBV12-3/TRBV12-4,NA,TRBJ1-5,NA,CASSKGLDQPQHF,TGTGCCAGCAGCAAAGGACTGGATCAGCCCCAGCATTTT
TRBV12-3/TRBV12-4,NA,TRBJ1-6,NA,CASSYNGGSPLHF,TGTGCCAGCAGCTACAACGGGGGGTCACCCCTCCACTTT
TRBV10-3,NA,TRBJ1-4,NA,CAISDGQGLEKLFF,TGTGCCATCAGTGACGGGCAGGGTTTAGAAAAACTGTTTTTT
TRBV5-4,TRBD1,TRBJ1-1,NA,CASSKSTGGTEAFF,TGTGCCAGCAGCAAGAGTACAGGGGGCACTGAAGCTTTCTTT
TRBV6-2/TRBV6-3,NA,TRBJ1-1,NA,CASSKTEIPHEAFF,TGTGCCAGCAGTAAGACAGAGATCCCACACGAAGCTTTCTTT
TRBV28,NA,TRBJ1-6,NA,CASTVGTGSGFITHF,NA
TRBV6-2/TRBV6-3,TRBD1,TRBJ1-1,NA,CASSPGGLPNTEAFF,TGTGCCAGCAGTCCAGGGGGTTTACCGAACACTGAAGCTTTCTTT
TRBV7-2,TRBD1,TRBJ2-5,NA,CASSMDRGRETQYF,TGTGCCAGCAGCATGGACAGGGGAAGAGAGACCCAGTACTTC
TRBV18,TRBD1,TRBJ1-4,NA,CASSLAGQGGEKLFF,TGTGCCAGCTCACTGGCTGGACAGGGTGGTGAAAAACTGTTTTTT
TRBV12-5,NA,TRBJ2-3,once,CASGPPGAGRSTDTQYF,TGTGCTAGTGGTCCCCCTGGGGCGGGGCGGAGCACAGATACGCAGTATTTT
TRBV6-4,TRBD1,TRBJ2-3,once,CASSFRQGDTQYF,TGTGCCAGCAGTTTCCGACAGGGAGATACGCAGTATTTT
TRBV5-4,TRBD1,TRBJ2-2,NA,CASSSGTGGAGELFF,TGTGCCAGCAGCTCCGGGACAGGGGGGGCCGGGGAGCTGTTTTTT
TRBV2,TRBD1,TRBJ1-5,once,CASSGTASNQPQHF,TGTGCCAGCAGCGGGACAGCTAGCAATCAGCCCCAGCATTTT
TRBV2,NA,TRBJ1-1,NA,CASSEGRVRNTEAFF,TGTGCCAGCAGTGAAGGCAGGGTCCGGAACACTGAAGCTTTCTTT
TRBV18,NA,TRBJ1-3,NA,CASSPLDTGNTIYF,TGTGCCAGCTCACCATTGGACACTGGAAACACCATATATTTT
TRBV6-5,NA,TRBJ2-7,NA,CASRGGTYEQYF,TGTGCCAGCAGGGGAGGAACTTACGAGCAGTACTTC